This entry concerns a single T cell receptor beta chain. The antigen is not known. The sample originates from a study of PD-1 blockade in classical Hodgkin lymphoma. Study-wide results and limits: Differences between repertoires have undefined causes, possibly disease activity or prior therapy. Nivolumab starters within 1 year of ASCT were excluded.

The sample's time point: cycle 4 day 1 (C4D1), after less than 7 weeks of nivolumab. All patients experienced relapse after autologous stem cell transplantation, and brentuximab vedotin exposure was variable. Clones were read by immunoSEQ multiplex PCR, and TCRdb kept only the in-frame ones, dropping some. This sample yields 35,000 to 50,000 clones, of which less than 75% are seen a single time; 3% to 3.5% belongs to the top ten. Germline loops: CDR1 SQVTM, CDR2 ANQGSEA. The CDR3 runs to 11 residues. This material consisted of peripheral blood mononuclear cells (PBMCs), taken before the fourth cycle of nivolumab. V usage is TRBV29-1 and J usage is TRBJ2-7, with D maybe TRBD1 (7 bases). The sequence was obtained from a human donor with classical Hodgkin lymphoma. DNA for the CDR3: TGCCCCGAGGAGGGGGCGGACGAGCAGTACTTC. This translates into CPEEGADEQYF.